This T cell receptor (beta chain) is from a study of PD-1 blockade in classical Hodgkin lymphoma. Turning to the study itself: The study gave patients nivolumab 3 mg/kg intravenously every 2 weeks. Study outcomes and limitations: With respect to the repertoire differences, their causes, possibly disease activity or prior therapy, remain undefined.

This clone was counted only a few times. Its antigen is still unknown. The CDR3 length is 12 residues. The V end was cut by 3 bases, the J end by 3 bases, with 5 bases between. Germline V lookup: CDR1 LNHDA, CDR2 SQIVND (reference sequence). TCRdb's table, derived via immunoSEQ multiplex PCR, lists solely in-frame clones and lacks some. The sample holds 100,000 or so clones, approximately 94% seen once. Time point of the sample: cycle 4 day 1 (C4D1), after less than seven weeks of nivolumab. Every patient was affected by relapse after autologous stem cell transplantation, while exposure to brentuximab vedotin was not uniform.

This sample comprised peripheral blood mononuclear cells (PBMCs), obtained before the fourth cycle of nivolumab. The sequence was obtained from a human donor with classical Hodgkin lymphoma. V is TRBV19 and J is TRBJ1-2, with no clear D. CDR3: CASSITDYGYTF. The CDR3 DNA sequence: TGTGCCAGTAGTATCACGGACTATGGCTACACCTTC.